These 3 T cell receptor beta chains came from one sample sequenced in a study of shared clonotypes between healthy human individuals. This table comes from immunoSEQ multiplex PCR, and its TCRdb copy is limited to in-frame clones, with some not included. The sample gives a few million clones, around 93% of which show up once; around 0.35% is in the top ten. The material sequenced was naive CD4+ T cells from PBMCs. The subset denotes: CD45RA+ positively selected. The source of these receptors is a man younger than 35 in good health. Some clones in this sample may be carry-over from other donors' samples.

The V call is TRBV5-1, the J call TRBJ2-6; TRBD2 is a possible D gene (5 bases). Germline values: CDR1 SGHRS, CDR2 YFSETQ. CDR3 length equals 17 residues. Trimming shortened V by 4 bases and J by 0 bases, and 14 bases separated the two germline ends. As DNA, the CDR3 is TGCGCCAGCAGCCCATCAGGACTGCTCTCTGGGGCCAACGTCCTGACTTTC. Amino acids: CASSPSGLLSGANVLTF.

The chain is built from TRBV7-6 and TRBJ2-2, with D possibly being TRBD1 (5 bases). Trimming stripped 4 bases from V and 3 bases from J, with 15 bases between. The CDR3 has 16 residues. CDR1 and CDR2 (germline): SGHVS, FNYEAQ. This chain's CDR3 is CASSSPSFRDTGELFF. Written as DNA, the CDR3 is TGTGCCAGCAGCTCACCGTCTTTCAGGGACACCGGGGAGCTGTTTTTT.

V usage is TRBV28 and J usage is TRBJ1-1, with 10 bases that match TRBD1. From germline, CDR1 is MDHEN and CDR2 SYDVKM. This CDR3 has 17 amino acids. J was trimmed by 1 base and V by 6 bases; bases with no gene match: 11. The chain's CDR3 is CASSYPTGGGKNTEAFF. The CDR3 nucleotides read TGTGCCAGCAGCTATCCGACAGGGGGCGGGAAGAACACTGAAGCTTTCTTT.